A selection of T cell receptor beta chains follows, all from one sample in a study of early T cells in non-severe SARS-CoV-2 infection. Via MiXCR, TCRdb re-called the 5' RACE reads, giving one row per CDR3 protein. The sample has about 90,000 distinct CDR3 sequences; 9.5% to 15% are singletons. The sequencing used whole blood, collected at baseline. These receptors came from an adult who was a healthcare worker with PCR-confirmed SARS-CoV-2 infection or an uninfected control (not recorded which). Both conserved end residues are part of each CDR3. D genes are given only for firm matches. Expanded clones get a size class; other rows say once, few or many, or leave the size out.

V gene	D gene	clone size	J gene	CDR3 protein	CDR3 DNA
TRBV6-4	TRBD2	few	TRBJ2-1	CASSILAAEDNEQFF	TGTGCCAGCAGTATACTAGCGGCAGAAGACAATGAGCAGTTCTTC
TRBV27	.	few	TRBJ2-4	CASPHAEEAKNIQYF	TGTGCCAGCCCCCACGCGGAGGAAGCCAAAAACATTCAGTACTTC
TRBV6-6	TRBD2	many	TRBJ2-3	CAKLAGGPTDTQYF	TGTGCCAAGTTAGCGGGGGGGCCGACAGATACGCAGTATTTT
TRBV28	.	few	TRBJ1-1	CASSLLSGTEAFF	TGTGCCAGCAGTCTCCTCTCGGGGACTGAAGCTTTCTTT
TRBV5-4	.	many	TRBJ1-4	CASSLSANEKLFF	TGTGCCAGCAGCTTGTCGGCTAATGAAAAACTGTTTTTT
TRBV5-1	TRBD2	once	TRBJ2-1	CASSLSGMVGTRTYNEQFF	TGCGCCAGCAGCTTATCTGGGATGGTTGGGACTAGGACCTACAATGAGCAGTTCTTC
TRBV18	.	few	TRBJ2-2	CASSPRQEYTGELFF	TGTGCCAGCTCACCGAGGCAGGAGTACACCGGGGAGCTGTTTTTT
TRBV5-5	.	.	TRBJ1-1	CASSLKGTEAFF	TGTGCCAGCAGCTTGAAGGGCACTGAAGCTTTCTTT
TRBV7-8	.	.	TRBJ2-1	CASSLDPRGEQFF	TGTGCCAGCAGCTTGGACCCTAGAGGTGAGCAGTTCTTC
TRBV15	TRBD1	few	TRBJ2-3	CATSLRTGADTQYF	TGTGCCACCAGCCTAAGGACAGGGGCAGATACGCAGTATTTT
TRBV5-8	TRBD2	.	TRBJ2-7	CASSLGTRSREQYF	TGTGCCAGCAGCTTGGGGACTAGATCGAGGGAGCAGTACTTC
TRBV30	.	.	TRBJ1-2	CAWSNQAGYGYTF	TGTGCCTGGAGCAACCAGGCGGGGTATGGCTACACCTTC
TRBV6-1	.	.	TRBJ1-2	CASRRGALYDYTF	TGTGCCAGCAGGAGGGGGGCCCTCTATGACTACACCTTC
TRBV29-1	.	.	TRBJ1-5	CSVGNSNQPQHF	TGCAGCGTTGGTAATAGCAATCAGCCCCAGCATTTT
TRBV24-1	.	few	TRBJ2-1	CATSDPQGGYGNEQFF	TGTGCCACCAGTGATCCACAGGGGGGGTACGGCAATGAGCAGTTCTTC
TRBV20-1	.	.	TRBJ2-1	CSSGGSVF	TGCAGTTCCGGGGGCTCGGTCTTC
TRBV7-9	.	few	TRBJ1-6	CASSLADLDWPLHF	TGTGCCAGCAGCTTAGCGGACCTAGATTGGCCCCTCCACTTT
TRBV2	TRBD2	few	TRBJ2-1	CASRAGLAGWGYNEQFF	TGTGCCAGCAGGGCGGGACTAGCGGGTTGGGGCTACAATGAGCAGTTCTTC
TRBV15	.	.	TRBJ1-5	CATSSGAYQPQHF	TGTGCCACCAGCAGTGGGGCCTATCAGCCCCAGCATTTT
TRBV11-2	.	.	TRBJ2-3	CASSPRDVEGDTQYF	TGTGCCAGCAGCCCCAGGGACGTTGAAGGAGATACGCAGTATTTT
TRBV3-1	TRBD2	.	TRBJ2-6	CASSLPRGGRGANVLTF	TGTGCCAGCAGCCTTCCACGGGGAGGGCGTGGGGCCAACGTCCTGACTTTC
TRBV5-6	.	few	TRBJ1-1	CASSFNRENTEAFF	TGTGCCAGCAGCTTTAACAGGGAAAACACTGAAGCTTTCTTT
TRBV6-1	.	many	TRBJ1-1	CASSRGRIMNTEAFF	TGTGCCAGCAGCCGGGGCCGGATCATGAACACTGAAGCTTTCTTT
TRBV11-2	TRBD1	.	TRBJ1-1	CASSSRDRGRYAEAFF	TGTGCCAGCAGCTCCCGGGACAGGGGGAGGTACGCTGAAGCTTTCTTT
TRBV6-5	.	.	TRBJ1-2	CASSYGGGYTF	TGTGCCAGCAGTTACGGCGGGGGCTACACCTTC
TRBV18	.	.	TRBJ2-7	CASSPLSSYEQYF	TGTGCCAGCTCACCATTGAGCTCCTACGAGCAGTACTTC
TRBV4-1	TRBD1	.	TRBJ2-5	CASSQLDRGYQETQYF	TGCGCCAGCAGCCAATTAGACAGGGGCTATCAAGAGACCCAGTACTTC
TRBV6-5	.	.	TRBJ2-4	CASSRTGGENIQYF	TGTGCCAGCAGTAGGACAGGCGGGGAGAACATTCAGTACTTC
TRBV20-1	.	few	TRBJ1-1	CSAVRQRGLYTEAFF	TGCAGTGCTGTTAGACAGCGTGGGTTGTACACTGAAGCTTTCTTT
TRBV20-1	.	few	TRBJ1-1	CSARAVATTEAFF	TGCAGTGCTAGAGCGGTGGCAACCACTGAAGCTTTCTTT
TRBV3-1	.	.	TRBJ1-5	CASSDARQANQPQHF	TGTGCCAGCAGCGATGCCCGACAGGCGAATCAGCCCCAGCATTTT
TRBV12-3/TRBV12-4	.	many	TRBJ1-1	CASSPILLNTEAFF	TGTGCCAGCAGTCCCATACTACTGAACACTGAAGCTTTCTTT
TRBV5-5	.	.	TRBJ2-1	CASSLDPGSSYNEQFF	TGTGCCAGCAGCTTGGACCCGGGGAGCTCCTACAATGAGCAGTTCTTC
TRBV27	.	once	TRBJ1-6	CASSRGGDYSPLHF	TGTGCCAGCAGCCGTGGGGGGGATTATTCACCCCTCCACTTT
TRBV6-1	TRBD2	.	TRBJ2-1	CASSSGLAGAISSYNEQFF	TGTGCCAGCAGTTCGGGACTAGCGGGAGCGATAAGCTCCTACAATGAGCAGTTCTTC
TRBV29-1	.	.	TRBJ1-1	CSVEVGEGTEAFF	TGCAGCGTTGAGGTAGGGGAAGGCACTGAAGCTTTCTTT
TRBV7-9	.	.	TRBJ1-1	CASSTGTVMNTEAFF	TGTGCCAGCAGCACTGGGACCGTTATGAACACTGAAGCTTTCTTT
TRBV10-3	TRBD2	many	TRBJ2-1	CAISAKSGTSGVLSYNEQFF	TGTGCCATCAGTGCCAAATCCGGGACTAGCGGAGTTTTGTCCTACAATGAGCAGTTCTTC
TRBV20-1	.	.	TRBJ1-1	CSARDLRGTEAFF	TGCAGTGCTAGAGATTTAAGGGGCACTGAAGCTTTCTTT
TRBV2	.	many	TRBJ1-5	CASSDSGGRIHQPQHF	TGTGCCAGCAGTGATAGCGGGGGGCGAATTCACCAGCCCCAGCATTTT
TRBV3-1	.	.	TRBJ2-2	CASRGREAGELFF	TGTGCCAGCAGGGGCCGAGAGGCCGGGGAGCTGTTTTTT
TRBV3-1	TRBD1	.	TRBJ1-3	CASSHYRGSSGNTIYF	TGTGCCAGCAGCCACTACAGGGGAAGCTCTGGAAACACCATATATTTT
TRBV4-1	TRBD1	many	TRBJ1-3	CASSQIPSGTGFGNTIYF	TGCGCCAGCAGCCAGATTCCCTCCGGGACAGGATTTGGAAACACCATATATTTT
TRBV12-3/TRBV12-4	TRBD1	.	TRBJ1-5	CASSFWDRSQPQHF	TGTGCCAGCAGTTTTTGGGACAGATCTCAGCCCCAGCATTTT
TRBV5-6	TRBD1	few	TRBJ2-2	CASSSQGASGELFF	TGTGCCAGCAGCTCTCAGGGGGCTAGCGGGGAGCTGTTTTTT
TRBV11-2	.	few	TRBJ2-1	CASSAFEGRGFF	TGTGCCAGCAGCGCCTTTGAGGGGCGCGGGTTCTTC
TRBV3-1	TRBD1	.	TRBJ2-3	CASSQGGDRKDTQYF	TGTGCCAGCAGCCAAGGTGGGGACAGAAAAGATACGCAGTATTTT
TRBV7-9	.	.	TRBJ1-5	CASSLGAGNQPQHF	TGTGCCAGCAGCTTAGGGGCAGGGAATCAGCCCCAGCATTTT
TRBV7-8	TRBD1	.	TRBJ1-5	CASSGGTGKNQPQHF	TGTGCCAGCAGCGGTGGGACAGGGAAAAATCAGCCCCAGCATTTT
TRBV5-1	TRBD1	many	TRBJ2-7	CASSPGTVPYEQYF	TGCGCCAGCAGCCCCGGGACAGTGCCCTACGAGCAGTACTTC
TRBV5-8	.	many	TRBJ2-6	CASSSGTYNSGANVLTF	TGTGCCAGCAGCTCCGGGACATACAACTCTGGGGCCAACGTCCTGACTTTC
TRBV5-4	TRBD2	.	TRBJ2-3	CASGPGSGRTDTQYF	TGTGCCAGCGGGCCGGGAAGCGGGAGAACAGATACGCAGTATTTT
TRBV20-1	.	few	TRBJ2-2	CSARRSENTGELFF	TGCAGTGCTAGAAGATCAGAGAACACCGGGGAGCTGTTTTTT